The present entry profiles one TCR beta chain with its context. What antigen it recognizes has not been identified. No clone much larger than this one lies a single base away; base qualities are absent. The junction shows trimming of 6 bases on V and 8 bases on J, plus 11 bases between the germline ends. From the cysteine up to the phenylalanine, the CDR3 has a length of 13 residues. CDR3 DNA is the only sequence kept; it has 39 bases, read in frame from the first base. Based on the germline V gene, the CDR1 and CDR2 sequences are SGHTA and FQGNSA. Every donor in the study was a healthy Caucasian. The study also sequenced three unrelated non-twin adults: a male aged 18 to 30, a male aged 50 to 60 and a female aged 50 to 60. Using Miltenyi CD45RO+ enrichment and human naive T-cell isolation kits, memory (CD45RO+) and naive T cells were isolated from PBMC. The library relied on 5' RACE. Sequencing relied on an Illumina HiSeq 2000. Template switching introduced a universal primer binding site; the final cDNA contained a unique molecular identifier, enabling accurate counting of TCR cDNA molecules. Specific primers in the conserved constant-segment region were used to synthesize first-strand cDNA for the TCR alpha and beta chains. Each cDNA library was double barcoded, with a SMART-Mk sample barcode plus Illumina barcodes, to control for contamination. TruSeq adapter sequences, together with Illumina sample barcodes, were added in two successive PCR steps. Sequencing of the TCR alpha and beta cDNA libraries was done on the Illumina HiSeq platform using custom primers. The paper's processing steps were these. MiGEC processed the raw reads to extract unique molecular identifiers, while MiXCR was used to determine the CDR3 positions. For each individual, recombination models were inferred using an EM algorithm with the repgenHMM and IGoR tools. Shared clonotype analysis was performed with the tcR package in R, normalizing sharing by the product of cloneset sizes. To study raw recombination free of thymic and clonal selection effects, out-of-frame nonproductive sequences were analyzed. TCRdb itself trimmed the public reads at Q25 with fastp, ran MiXCR and retained productive beta chains. Every CDR3 protein is listed once, alongside the most common genes and DNA of its rows. TCRdb, rather than the study authors, made the V and J calls. The sample yields under 450,000 distinct CDR3 sequences; under 20% were counted once. The ten largest clones take up approximately 12% of the sample.

This sample was taken from a study of identical twins (dated by TCRdb to about 2016). The study in broad terms: TCR alpha and beta repertoires from monozygotic twins, unrelated adults of various ages and cord blood were deep-sequenced to test whether fetal clonotypes persist. To rule out contamination, the twin experiments were replicated at different times with different library preparation protocols. Overall results and qualifications from the work: Compared with coincidental sharing between unrelated individuals, out-of-frame TCR alpha sequences shared between twins showed an excess of sequences with low generation probability. Because the same donors could not be followed over many years, the conclusions relied on cross-sectional statistical analysis. Excess twin sharing in beta out-of-frame sequences was weaker because fewer shared sequences lowered the signal-to-noise ratio. Abundant cord blood beta clonotypes had fewer insertions, young adult naive repertoires showed a similar but weaker trend, and memory repertoires showed no such trend. Out-of-frame TCR alpha sharing in monozygotic twins was systematically underestimated by recombination models, whereas sharing between unrelated individuals was in agreement with the recombination models. Invariant T cells such as MAIT and iNKT could partly confound zero-insertion analyses, though diverse VJ usage argued against this for most clonotypes.

Sequencing was carried out using naive T cells sorted from blood. Interpreted using the paper, the cell subset or site label stands for: cells isolated with a human naive T-cell isolation kit. The chain links TRBV7-2 with TRBJ1-6; no D gene call is confident. The TCR comes from a man between 50 and 59 years old in good health. At the DNA level, the sequence is TGTGCCAGCAGGGCGGGGAGTTATTCACCCCTCCACTTT. Its translation reads: CASRAGSYSPLHF.